This TCR beta chain was recovered during a study of blood T cell repertoires in COVID-19. Across the whole study: Nucleic acid was either cDNA or gDNA, and it came from T cells, B-cell-depleted T cells, or PBMCs.

V was pared by 2 bases and J by 8 bases, with 9 bases of the junction left unmatched. Germline CDR1 is MGHRA and CDR2 is YSYEKL. The CDR3 sequence is 16 residues long. Participants spanned ages about 18 to 100 years and resided in about two dozen US areas. Cohorts were determined from participant-reported clinical history. Authors' methods: For nucleated cells, counts were estimated from reference gene primer amplification. Here immunoSEQ multiplex PCR was the method, and the copy in TCRdb shows in-frame clones only, minus some. V, J and clone size reflect that table, while D and trimming were determined from the DNA. Among around 300,000 clones, 86% were seen once, and the ten largest hold approximately 2.6%.

This chain joins TRBV4-1 and TRBJ1-2, with 12 bases that match TRBD1. The receptor's source is a woman under 30 who had recovered from COVID-19. The sequenced sample was PBMCs or T cells enriched from blood (not recorded which). CDR3 DNA: TGCGCCAGCAGCCAACGGGACAGGGGGCGTATTCTCGGCTACACCTTC. Translation: CASSQRDRGRILGYTF.